These T cell receptor beta chains were read from a single sample in a study of OX40 agonist ivuxolimab in advanced cancers. Sequenced by immunoSEQ multiplex PCR; TCRdb stores in-frame clones only, minus some. Of around 56,000 clones detected, about 76% appear once; the ten largest clones hold approximately 1.2%. Sequencing used CD4+ or CD8+ T cells sorted from blood, obtained in a trial of the OX40 agonist ivuxolimab. These receptors all stem from an adult with an advanced solid tumor such as melanoma, head and neck, liver or kidney cancer. The CDR3 runs from the conserved cysteine through the conserved F or W. The D gene is left open where the match is weak. Clone size appears in some rows only: once, few, many, or a class for an expanded clone.

clone_size	d_call	v_call	j_call	cdr3_aa	cdr3_nt
NA	NA	TRBV2	TRBJ2-1	CASSEGAGANEQFF	TGTGCCAGCAGTGAAGGGGCAGGGGCAAATGAGCAGTTCTTC
once	NA	TRBV14	TRBJ1-1	CASSQDLVTGAAFF	TGTGCCAGCAGCCAAGATCTTGTAACCGGGGCCGCTTTCTTT
few	NA	TRBV7-9	TRBJ1-1	CASSLQSDTEAFF	TGTGCCAGCAGCCTGCAGTCGGACACTGAAGCTTTCTTT
NA	TRBD1	TRBV2	TRBJ1-1	CASSVQGDTEAFF	TGTGCCAGCAGTGTACAGGGGGATACTGAAGCTTTCTTT
NA	NA	TRBV6-5	TRBJ1-2	CASSRNRVNYGYTF	TGTGCCAGCAGCCGCAACCGGGTTAACTATGGCTACACCTTC
NA	TRBD1	TRBV2	TRBJ1-5	CAIVTGDSQPQHF	TGTGCCATCGTGACAGGGGATAGTCAGCCCCAGCATTTT
once	TRBD2	TRBV19	TRBJ2-1	CASSIGLAVGNEQFF	TGTGCCAGTAGTATAGGACTAGCGGTAGGGAATGAGCAGTTCTTC
NA	TRBD2	TRBV7-9	TRBJ2-1	CASSAPGLAGSHNEQFF	TGTGCCAGCAGCGCGCCCGGACTAGCGGGAAGTCACAATGAGCAGTTCTTC
NA	TRBD1	TRBV5-4	TRBJ1-5	CASSLGGQGARQPQHF	TGTGCCAGCAGCTTGGGAGGCCAGGGGGCACGGCAGCCCCAGCATTTT
NA	NA	TRBV2	TRBJ2-1	CASSPLLITGNNEQFF	TGTGCCAGCAGCCCCCTGTTGATAACAGGGAACAATGAGCAGTTCTTC
NA	NA	TRBV25-1	TRBJ2-2	CASSEDPNTGELFF	TGTGCCAGCAGTGAGGACCCGAACACCGGGGAGCTGTTTTTT
NA	NA	TRBV18	TRBJ1-4	CASSQPGQFPEKLFF	TGTGCCAGCTCACAACCCGGACAGTTTCCTGAAAAACTGTTTTTT
NA	NA	TRBV30	TRBJ1-2	CAWRSTGSYGYTF	TGTGCCTGGAGATCGACAGGCTCCTATGGCTACACCTTC
NA	TRBD1	TRBV10-1	TRBJ1-6	CASRTGDNSPLHF	TGCGCCAGCCGGACAGGCGATAATTCACCCCTCCACTTT
NA	TRBD1	TRBV7-8	TRBJ1-1	CASSPGQGAHTEAFF	TGTGCCAGCAGCCCCGGACAGGGGGCCCACACTGAAGCTTTCTTT
NA	TRBD1	TRBV5-8	TRBJ2-5	CASSLLTGGAETQYF	TGTGCCAGCAGCCTACTGACAGGGGGCGCCGAGACCCAGTACTTC
NA	TRBD2	TRBV2	TRBJ2-7	CASRPRAGAYEQYF	TGTGCCAGCAGGCCGCGAGCGGGGGCCTACGAGCAGTACTTC
NA	NA	TRBV10-3	TRBJ1-5	CAISESGEAVQPQHF	TGTGCCATCAGTGAGTCAGGTGAAGCGGTTCAGCCCCAGCATTTT
NA	TRBD1	TRBV7-3	TRBJ1-4	CASSSVVDRGPTNEKLFF	TGTGCCAGCAGCTCCGTGGTGGACAGGGGGCCAACTAATGAAAAACTGTTTTTT
NA	TRBD1	TRBV10-3	TRBJ2-2	CAISDLSEIGGRNTGELFF	TGTGCCATCAGTGACCTCTCAGAGATAGGGGGCAGGAACACCGGGGAGCTGTTTTTT
NA	NA	TRBV7-8	TRBJ1-6	CASSLNSIGSYNSPLHF	TGTGCCAGCAGCTTAAACAGTATCGGCTCCTATAATTCACCCCTCCACTTT
once	TRBD1	TRBV2	TRBJ1-5	CASRGQGRSGQPQHF	TGTGCCAGCAGGGGACAGGGGAGGAGTGGTCAGCCCCAGCATTTT
NA	NA	TRBV11-3	TRBJ2-1	CASSLALYNEQFF	TGTGCCAGCAGCTTAGCACTGTACAATGAGCAGTTCTTC
once	NA	TRBV5-4	TRBJ1-2	CASSLFEGGGYGYTF	TGTGCCAGCAGCCTCTTTGAAGGTGGCGGCTATGGCTACACCTTC
NA	TRBD1	TRBV28	TRBJ2-5	CASSRDRQETQYF	TGTGCCAGCAGTCGGGACAGGCAAGAGACCCAGTACTTC
NA	NA	TRBV5-1	TRBJ1-1	CASSRGEGNSEAFF	TGCGCCAGCAGCAGAGGAGAGGGGAACTCTGAAGCTTTCTTT
NA	TRBD1	TRBV19	TRBJ1-5	CASSTLPRTGGNNQPQHF	TGTGCCAGTAGTACCCTACCCCGGACAGGGGGGAACAATCAGCCCCAGCATTTT
NA	NA	TRBV5-1	TRBJ1-4	CASSLLGFGEKLFF	TGCGCCAGCAGCTTGTTAGGTTTCGGTGAAAAACTGTTTTTT
NA	NA	TRBV7-8	TRBJ1-6	CASSLEITGGTPLHF	TGTGCCAGCAGCTTAGAGATTACGGGGGGTACACCCCTCCACTTT
NA	NA	TRBV6-1	TRBJ1-6	CASSEVGVGLSPLHF	TGTGCCAGCAGTGAAGTGGGCGTCGGCCTTTCACCCCTCCACTTT
NA	NA	TRBV5-1	TRBJ2-2	CASSLIGELFF	TGCGCCAGCAGCTTGATCGGGGAGCTGTTTTTT
NA	TRBD2	TRBV7-7	TRBJ2-1	CASSLGLDGDEQFF	TGTGCTAGCAGCTTAGGACTAGATGGCGATGAGCAGTTCTTC
NA	TRBD2	TRBV12-5	TRBJ2-3	CASGLGLAGADTQYF	TGTGCTAGTGGTTTGGGACTAGCGGGGGCAGATACGCAGTATTTT
once	NA	TRBV29-1	TRBJ1-2	CSVGEGLVGGYTF	TGCAGCGTGGGAGAAGGACTCGTGGGCGGCTACACCTTC
NA	NA	TRBV7-3	TRBJ2-3	CASSEGAADTQYF	TGTGCCAGCAGCGAAGGGGCAGCAGATACGCAGTATTTT
NA	TRBD1	TRBV19	TRBJ1-1	CASIPQGGRNTEAFF	TGTGCCAGTATCCCGCAGGGGGGCCGGAACACTGAAGCTTTCTTT
NA	NA	TRBV5-1	TRBJ2-1	CASSLETEQFF	TGCGCCAGCAGCTTAGAGACTGAGCAGTTCTTC
NA	NA	TRBV18	TRBJ2-7	CASSPRGTPYEQYF	TGTGCCAGCTCACCACGGGGGACACCCTACGAGCAGTACTTC
NA	NA	TRBV13	TRBJ2-1	CASSLGQYNEQFF	TGTGCCAGCAGCTTAGGTCAGTACAATGAGCAGTTCTTC
NA	NA	TRBV30	TRBJ2-7	CAWGKQGYEQYF	TGTGCCTGGGGTAAACAGGGATACGAGCAGTACTTC